This T cell receptor beta chain was identified in a study of cytomegalovirus exposure and HLA in healthy donors. Points from the study as a whole: There were some V segments, including TRBV6-2 and TRBV6-3, excluded as indistinguishable. For most subjects, TCR beta sequences were reported to predict HLA-A and HLA-B alleles with accuracy. Later, an analysis showed that TCR beta chains associated with HLA were more clonally expanded than others that were equally common.

Those who donated were healthy bone marrow donors. Trimming cost V 4 bases and J 6 bases, with 10 bases left between them. The CDR3 totals 13 residues. In germline, CDR1 is LNHDA, CDR2 SQIVND (reference sequence). Worth noting for this clone: No antigen is known for it.

The PCR was carried out with 60 Vbeta primers and 13 Jbeta primers. Libraries were prepared by immunoSEQ multiplex PCR; TCRdb keeps only in-frame clonotypes and omits some of them. This table holds fewer than 250,000 clones, 60% to 80% found once. Sequenced input: PBMCs. The sequence derives from a woman aged 25 to 39 in good health and CMV-seropositive. The genes are TRBV19 and TRBJ2-1; no definite D call. The CDR3 DNA reads TGTGCCAGTAGTAGTTTGGCAATCAATGAGCAGTTCTTC. Its translation is CASSSLAINEQFF.